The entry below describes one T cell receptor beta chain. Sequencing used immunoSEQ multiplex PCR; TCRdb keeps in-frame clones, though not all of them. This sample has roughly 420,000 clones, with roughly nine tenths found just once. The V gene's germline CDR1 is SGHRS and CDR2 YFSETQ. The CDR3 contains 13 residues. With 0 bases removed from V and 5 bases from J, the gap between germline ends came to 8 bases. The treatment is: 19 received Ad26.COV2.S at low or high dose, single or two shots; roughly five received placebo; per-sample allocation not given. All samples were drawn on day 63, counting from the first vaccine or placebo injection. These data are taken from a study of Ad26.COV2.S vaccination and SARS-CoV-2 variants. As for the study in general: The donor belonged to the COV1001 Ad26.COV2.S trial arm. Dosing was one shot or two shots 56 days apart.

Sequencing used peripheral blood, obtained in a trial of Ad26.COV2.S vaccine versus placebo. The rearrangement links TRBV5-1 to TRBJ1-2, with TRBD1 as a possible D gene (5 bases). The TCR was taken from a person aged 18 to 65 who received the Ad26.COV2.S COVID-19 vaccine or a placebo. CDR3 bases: TGCGCCAGCAGCTTGGACAGGACTTATGGCTACACCTTC. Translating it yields CASSLDRTYGYTF.